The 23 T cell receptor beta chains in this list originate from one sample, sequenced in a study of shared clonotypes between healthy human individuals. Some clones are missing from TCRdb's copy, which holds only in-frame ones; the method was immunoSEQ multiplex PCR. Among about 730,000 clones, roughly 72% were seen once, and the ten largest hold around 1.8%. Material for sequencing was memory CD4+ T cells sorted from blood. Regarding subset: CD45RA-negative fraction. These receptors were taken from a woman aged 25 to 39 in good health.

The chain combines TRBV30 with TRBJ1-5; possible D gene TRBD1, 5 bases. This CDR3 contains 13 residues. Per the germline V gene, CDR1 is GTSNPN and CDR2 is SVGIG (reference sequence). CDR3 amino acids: CAWGRNSNQPQHF. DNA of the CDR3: TGTGCTTGGGGACGGAATAGCAATCAGCCCCAGCATTTT.

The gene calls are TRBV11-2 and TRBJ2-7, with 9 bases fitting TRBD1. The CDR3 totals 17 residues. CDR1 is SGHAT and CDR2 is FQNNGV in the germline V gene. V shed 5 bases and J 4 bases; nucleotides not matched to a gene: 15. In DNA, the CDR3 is TGTGCCAGCAGCGTCAGATGGGCGGGACAGGGTAAATACGAGCAGTACTTC. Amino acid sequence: CASSVRWAGQGKYEQYF.

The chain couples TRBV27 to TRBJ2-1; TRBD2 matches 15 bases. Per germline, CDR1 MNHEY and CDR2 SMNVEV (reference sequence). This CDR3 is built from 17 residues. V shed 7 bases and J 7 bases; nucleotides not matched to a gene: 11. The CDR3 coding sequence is TGTGCCAGCAAGGGGGGAGGGACTAGCGGGAGGTTAAATGAGCAGTTCTTC. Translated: CASKGGGTSGRLNEQFF.

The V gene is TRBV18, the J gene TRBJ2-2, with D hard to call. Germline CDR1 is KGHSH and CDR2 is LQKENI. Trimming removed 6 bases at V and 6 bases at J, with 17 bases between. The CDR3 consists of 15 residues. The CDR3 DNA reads TGTGCCAGCTCCTCCCTTAGCCTGGGGTCCGGGGAGCTGTTTTTT. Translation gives CASSSLSLGSGELFF.

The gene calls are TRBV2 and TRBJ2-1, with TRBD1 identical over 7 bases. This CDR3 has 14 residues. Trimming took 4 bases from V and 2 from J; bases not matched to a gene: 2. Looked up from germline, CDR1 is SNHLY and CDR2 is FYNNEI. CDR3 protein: CASSGGQAYNEQFF. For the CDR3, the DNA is TGTGCCAGCAGTGGAGGACAGGCCTACAATGAGCAGTTCTTC. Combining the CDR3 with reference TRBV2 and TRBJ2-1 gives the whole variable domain EPEVTQTPSHQVTQMGQEVILRCVPISNHLYFYWYRQILGQKVEFLVSFYNNEISEKSEIFDDQFSVERPDGSNFTLKIRSTKLEDSAMYFCASSGGQAYNEQFFGPGTRLTVL.

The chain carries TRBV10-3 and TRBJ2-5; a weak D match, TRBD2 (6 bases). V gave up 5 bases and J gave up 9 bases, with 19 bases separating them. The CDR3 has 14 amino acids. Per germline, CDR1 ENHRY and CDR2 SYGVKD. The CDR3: CAISLGEAVGAQYF. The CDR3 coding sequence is TGTGCCATCAGTCTTGGGGAGGCGGTTGGGGCCCAGTACTTC.

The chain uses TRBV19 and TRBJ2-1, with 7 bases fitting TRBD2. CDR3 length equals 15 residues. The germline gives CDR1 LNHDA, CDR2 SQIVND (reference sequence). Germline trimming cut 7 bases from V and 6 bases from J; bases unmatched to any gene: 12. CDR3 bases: TGTGCCAGTACCAACCTGGGAAGCGGGGCCAATGAGCAGTTCTTC. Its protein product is CASTNLGSGANEQFF.

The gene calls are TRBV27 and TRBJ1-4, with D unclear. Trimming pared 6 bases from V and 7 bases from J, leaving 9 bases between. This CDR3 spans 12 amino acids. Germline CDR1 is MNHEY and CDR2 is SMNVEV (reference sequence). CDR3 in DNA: TGTGCCAGCAGCCCCACCCTTGAAAAACTGTTTTTT. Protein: CASSPTLEKLFF.

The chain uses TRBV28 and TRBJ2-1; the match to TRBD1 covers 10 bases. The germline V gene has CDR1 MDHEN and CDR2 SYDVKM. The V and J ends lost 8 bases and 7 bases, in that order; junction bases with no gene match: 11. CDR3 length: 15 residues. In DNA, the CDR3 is TGTGCCAGCGGAACGATGGGACAGGGGCGAAATGAGCAGTTCTTC. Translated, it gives CASGTMGQGRNEQFF.

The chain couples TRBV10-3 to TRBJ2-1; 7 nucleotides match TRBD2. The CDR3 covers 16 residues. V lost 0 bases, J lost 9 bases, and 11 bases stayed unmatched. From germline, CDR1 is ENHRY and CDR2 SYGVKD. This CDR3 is CAISESTAGEGPEQFF. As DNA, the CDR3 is TGTGCCATCAGTGAGTCGACGGCGGGAGAGGGGCCTGAGCAGTTCTTC.

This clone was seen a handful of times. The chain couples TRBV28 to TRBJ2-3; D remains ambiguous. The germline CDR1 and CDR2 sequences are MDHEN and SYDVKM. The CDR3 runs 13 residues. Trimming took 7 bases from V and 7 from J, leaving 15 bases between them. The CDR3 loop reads CASTTSVPHTQYF. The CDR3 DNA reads TGTGCCAGCACCACTTCCGTCCCGCATACGCAGTATTTT.

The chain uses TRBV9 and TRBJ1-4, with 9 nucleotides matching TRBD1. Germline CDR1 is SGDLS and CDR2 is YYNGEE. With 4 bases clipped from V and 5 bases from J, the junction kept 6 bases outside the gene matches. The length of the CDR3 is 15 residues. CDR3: CASSLPGTGNEKLFF. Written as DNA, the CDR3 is TGTGCCAGCAGCCTACCCGGGACAGGGAATGAAAAACTGTTTTTT.

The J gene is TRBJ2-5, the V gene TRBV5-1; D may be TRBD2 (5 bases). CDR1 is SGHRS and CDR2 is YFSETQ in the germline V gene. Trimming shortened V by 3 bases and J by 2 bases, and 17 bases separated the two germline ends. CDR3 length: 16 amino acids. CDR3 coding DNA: TGCGCCAGCAGCTCGGCGAGCGGAACGTCACAAGAGACCCAGTACTTC. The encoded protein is CASSSASGTSQETQYF.

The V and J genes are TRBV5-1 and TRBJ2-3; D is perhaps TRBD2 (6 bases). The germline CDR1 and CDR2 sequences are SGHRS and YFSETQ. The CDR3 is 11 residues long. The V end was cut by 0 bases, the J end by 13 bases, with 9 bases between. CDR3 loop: CASSLAGEKYF. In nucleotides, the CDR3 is TGCGCCAGCAGCTTGGCGGGAGAGAAGTATTTT. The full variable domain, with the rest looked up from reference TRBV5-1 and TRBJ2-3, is KAGVTQTPRYLIKTRGQQVTLSCSPISGHRSVSWYQQTPGQGLQFLFEYFSETQRNKGNFPGRFSGRQFSNSRSEMNVSTLELGDSALYLCASSLAGEKYFGPGTRLTVL.

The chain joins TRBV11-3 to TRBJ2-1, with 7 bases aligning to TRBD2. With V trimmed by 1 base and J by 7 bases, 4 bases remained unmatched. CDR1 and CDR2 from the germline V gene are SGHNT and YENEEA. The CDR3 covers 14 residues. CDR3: CASSLGGRRNEQFF. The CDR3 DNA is TGTGCCAGCAGCTTAGGCGGGAGACGAAATGAGCAGTTCTTC.

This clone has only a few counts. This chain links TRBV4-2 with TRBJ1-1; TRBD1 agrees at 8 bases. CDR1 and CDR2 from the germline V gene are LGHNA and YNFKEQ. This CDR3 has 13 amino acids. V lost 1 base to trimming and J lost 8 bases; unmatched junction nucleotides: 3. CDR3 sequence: CASSQAGGLEAFF. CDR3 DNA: TGTGCCAGCAGCCAAGCAGGGGGCCTCGAAGCTTTCTTT.

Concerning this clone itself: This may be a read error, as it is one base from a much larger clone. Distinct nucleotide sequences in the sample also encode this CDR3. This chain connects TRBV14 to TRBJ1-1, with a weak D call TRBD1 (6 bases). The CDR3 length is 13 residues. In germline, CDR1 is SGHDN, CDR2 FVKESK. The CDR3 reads CASSQNGDTEAFF. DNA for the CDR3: TGTGCCAGCAGCCAAAACGGGGACACTGAAGCCTTCTTT.

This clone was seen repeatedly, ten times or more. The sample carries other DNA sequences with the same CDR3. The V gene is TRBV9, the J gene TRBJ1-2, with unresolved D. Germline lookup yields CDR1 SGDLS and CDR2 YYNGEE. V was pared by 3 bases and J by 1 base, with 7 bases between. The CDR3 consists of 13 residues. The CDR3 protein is CASSEENNYGYTF. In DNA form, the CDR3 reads TGTGCCAGCAGCGAGGAGAATAACTATGGCTACACCTTC.

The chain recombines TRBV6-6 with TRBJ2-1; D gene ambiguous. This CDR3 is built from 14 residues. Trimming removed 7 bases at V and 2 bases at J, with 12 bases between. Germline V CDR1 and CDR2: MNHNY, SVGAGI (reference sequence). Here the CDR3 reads CASNRAVAYNEQFF. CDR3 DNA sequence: TGTGCCAGCAATAGGGCTGTAGCCTACAATGAGCAGTTCTTC.

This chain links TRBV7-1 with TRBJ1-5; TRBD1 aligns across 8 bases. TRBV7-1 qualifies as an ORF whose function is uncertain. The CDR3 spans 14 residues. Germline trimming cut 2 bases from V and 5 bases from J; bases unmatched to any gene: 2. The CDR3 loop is CASSSTGGYQPQHF. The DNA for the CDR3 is TGTGCCAGCAGCTCAACAGGGGGGTATCAGCCCCAGCATTTT.

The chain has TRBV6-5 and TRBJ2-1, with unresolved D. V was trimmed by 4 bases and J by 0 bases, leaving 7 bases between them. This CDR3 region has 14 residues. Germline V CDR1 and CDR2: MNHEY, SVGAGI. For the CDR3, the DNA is TGTGCCAGCAGTTTGTCGGCCTCCTACAATGAGCAGTTCTTC. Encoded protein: CASSLSASYNEQFF.

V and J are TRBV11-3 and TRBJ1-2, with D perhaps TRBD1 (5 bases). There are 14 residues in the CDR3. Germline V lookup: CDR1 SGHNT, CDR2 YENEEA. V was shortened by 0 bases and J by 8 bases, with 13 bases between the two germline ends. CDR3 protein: CASSLDGTLKGYTF. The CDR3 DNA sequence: TGTGCCAGCAGCTTAGATGGGACCCTGAAGGGCTACACCTTC.

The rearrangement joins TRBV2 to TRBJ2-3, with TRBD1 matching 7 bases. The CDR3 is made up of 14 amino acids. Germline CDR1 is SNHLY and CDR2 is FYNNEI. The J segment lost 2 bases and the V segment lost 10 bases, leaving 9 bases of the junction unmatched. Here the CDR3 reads CATKSGTATDTQYF. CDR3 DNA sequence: TGTGCCACTAAATCCGGGACAGCCACAGATACGCAGTATTTT.